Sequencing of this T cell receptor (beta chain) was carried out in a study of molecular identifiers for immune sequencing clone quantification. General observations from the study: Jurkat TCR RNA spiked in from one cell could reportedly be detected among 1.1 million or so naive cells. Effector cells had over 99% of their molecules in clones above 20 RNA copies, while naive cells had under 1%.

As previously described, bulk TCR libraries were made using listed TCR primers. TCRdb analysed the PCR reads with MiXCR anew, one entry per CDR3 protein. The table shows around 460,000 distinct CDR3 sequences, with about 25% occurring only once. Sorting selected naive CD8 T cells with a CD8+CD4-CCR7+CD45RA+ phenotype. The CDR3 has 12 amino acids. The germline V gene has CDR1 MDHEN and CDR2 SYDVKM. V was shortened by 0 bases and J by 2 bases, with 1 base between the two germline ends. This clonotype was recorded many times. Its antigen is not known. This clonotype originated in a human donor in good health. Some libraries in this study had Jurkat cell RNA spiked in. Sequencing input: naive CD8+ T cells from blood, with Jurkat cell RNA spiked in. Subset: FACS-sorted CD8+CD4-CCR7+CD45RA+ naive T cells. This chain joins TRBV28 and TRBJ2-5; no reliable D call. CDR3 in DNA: TGTGCCAGCAGTTTATGGCAAGAGACCCAGTACTTC. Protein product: CASSLWQETQYF.